This record concerns one T cell receptor (beta chain) sequence. The antigen remains unidentified. Original methodology: As immunoSEQ supplied junction-only sequences (without quality scores), filtering differed. This table comes from immunoSEQ multiplex PCR, and its TCRdb copy is limited to in-frame clones, with some not included. The D gene and trimming were derived from the DNA, and the V and J assignments and clone size from that table. The sample carries approximately 2.5 million clones, 80% to 95% recorded once. This entry is derived from a study of shared clonotypes between healthy human individuals. Study-wide points: Larger estimated richness was generally recorded for naive subsets relative to memory subsets.

The CDR3 has 18 amino acids. The ends were cut back, 5 bases at V and 4 bases at J, with 24 bases in the middle. Germline CDR1 reads SGHTA; CDR2 reads FQGTGA. The genes are TRBV7-3 and TRBJ2-1; no firm D call. The TCR originated in a man aged 18 to 29 in good health. Some clones in this sample may be carry-over from other donors' samples. Sequencing was performed on naive CD4+ T cells from PBMCs. Subset specified: CD45RA+ positively selected. The CDR3 is CASSPNPFSGVGYNEQFF. The CDR3 coding sequence is TGTGCCAGCAGCCCAAATCCCTTTAGTGGGGTCGGGTACAATGAGCAGTTCTTC.